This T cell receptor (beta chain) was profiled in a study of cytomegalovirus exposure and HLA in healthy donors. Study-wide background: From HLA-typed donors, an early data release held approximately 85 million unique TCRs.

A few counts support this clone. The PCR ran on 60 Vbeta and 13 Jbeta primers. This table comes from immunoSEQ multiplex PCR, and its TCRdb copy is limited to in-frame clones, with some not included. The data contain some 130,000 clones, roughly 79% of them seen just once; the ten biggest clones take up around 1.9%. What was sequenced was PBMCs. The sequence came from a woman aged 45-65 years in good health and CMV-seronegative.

The CDR3, as DNA: TGCGCCAGCAGCTTGGAGCAGGGAACAGATACGCAGTATTTT. Translation gives CASSLEQGTDTQYF. The genes are TRBV5-1 and TRBJ2-3; D is perhaps TRBD1 (5 bases). Germline V lookup: CDR1 SGHRS, CDR2 YFSETQ. The CDR3 totals 14 residues. Trimming left V 0 bases short and J 3 bases short, with 8 bases between.